Listed below are T cell receptor beta chains from one sample, sequenced in a study of metastatic and nonmetastatic thyroid tumors. TCRdb reprocessed the PCR reads using MiXCR. Altogether 20,000 or so clones are present, 35% to 45% being singletons, with the ten largest covering roughly 20%. The sample comprised blood. The source of these receptors is a male donor with papillary thyroid cancer or a benign thyroid nodule (not recorded which). Some clones in this sample may be carry-over from other donors' samples. Both conserved end residues are part of each CDR3. A D gene is named only where the DNA matches it firmly. The size entry is marked missing in some rows and otherwise reads once, few, many or a size class.

medium-sized,TRBV20-1,TRBJ2-2,-,TGCAGTGCCAGCGGGCAGACGGCGACCGGGGAGCTGTTTTTT,CSASGQTATGELFF
-,TRBV5-1,TRBJ2-3,-,TGCGCCAGCAGCTCGGGGACAACCACCAGGGATACGCAGTATTTT,CASSSGTTTRDTQYF
medium-sized,TRBV5-8,TRBJ2-7,TRBD2,TGTGCCAGCAGCTTGCGGGGACTGGCGGGACTAGCGGGCCACTCCTACGAGCAGTACTTC,CASSLRGLAGLAGHSYEQYF
few,TRBV6-1,TRBJ2-7,TRBD2,TGTGCCAGCAGTGAAGAACTAGCGGGAGCCTACGAGCAGTACTTC,CASSEELAGAYEQYF
many,TRBV4-1,TRBJ2-5,-,TGCGCCAGCAGCCAAGCTACGCAAGAGACCCAGTACTTC,CASSQATQETQYF
many,TRBV28,TRBJ1-5,-,TGTGCCAGCAGTACCCCCCCCGGACAGCCCACTGGGGCTCAGCCCCAGCATTTT,CASSTPPGQPTGAQPQHF
-,TRBV7-2,TRBJ2-1,TRBD2,TGTGCCAGCAGCTCGGGGGGTTACAATGAGCAGTTCTTC,CASSSGGYNEQFF
few,TRBV6-5,TRBJ1-2,-,TGTGCCAGCAGTTACTCGGCTCAGGGTATCTATGGCTACACCTTC,CASSYSAQGIYGYTF
-,TRBV24-1,TRBJ2-3,-,TGTGCCACCAGTGATAACGGATTCACAGATACGCAGTATTTT,CATSDNGFTDTQYF
many,TRBV20-1,TRBJ1-4,-,TGCAGTGCTAGGGAGGGTACAGCTAATGAAAAACTGTTTTTT,CSAREGTANEKLFF
-,TRBV20-1,TRBJ2-7,-,TGCAGTGCTAGAGATCGGACAGTCTACGAGCAGTACTTC,CSARDRTVYEQYF
-,TRBV11-2,TRBJ2-1,TRBD2,TGTGCCAGCAGATCCGGACTAGCGGGAGGGGATGAGCAGTTCTTC,CASRSGLAGGDEQFF
many,TRBV28,TRBJ2-1,-,TGTGCCACCCTTACGTCGGGTTTGGATGAGCAGTTCTTC,CATLTSGLDEQFF
-,TRBV20-1,TRBJ2-2,TRBD1,TGCAGTGCTATGTCAACCGGGACAGGGGTGACCGGGGAGCTGTTTTTT,CSAMSTGTGVTGELFF
-,TRBV3-1,TRBJ1-5,TRBD1,TGTGCGAGGACAGGGGGAGAACAGCCCCAGCATTTT,CARTGGEQPQHF
-,TRBV6-2/TRBV6-3,TRBJ1-5,-,TGTGCCAGCAGTCCTCCGACTGAGAATCAGCCCCAGCATTTT,CASSPPTENQPQHF
-,TRBV20-1,TRBJ2-5,TRBD1,TGCAGTGCTAGCCCGGGACAGGGGACGGTCCTATTTCGAACGACCCAGTACTTC,CSASPGQGTVLFRTTQYF
few,TRBV7-8,TRBJ2-7,TRBD1,TGTGCCAGCAGCTTAGTTGAGTGGGGGACAGGGCTGAACGAGCAGTACTTC,CASSLVEWGTGLNEQYF
-,TRBV18,TRBJ1-1,-,TGTGCCAGCTCACCTCAGGGGAGGGGTGAAGCTTTCTTT,CASSPQGRGEAFF
-,TRBV7-9,TRBJ1-2,TRBD1,TGTGCCAGCACCTTCCTGTCCGGGACAGATGGCTACACCTTC,CASTFLSGTDGYTF
many,TRBV11-1,TRBJ2-1,TRBD2,TGTGCCAGCAGCTATAGCGGGCTCCCCTACAATGAGCAGTTCTTC,CASSYSGLPYNEQFF
-,TRBV7-7,TRBJ2-7,-,TGTGCCAGCAGCAGGGACATCTCCTACGAGCAGTACTTC,CASSRDISYEQYF
few,TRBV6-6,TRBJ1-4,-,TGTGCCAGCAGTTACAGACTGGGCTCAACTAATGAAAAACTGTTTTTT,CASSYRLGSTNEKLFF
-,TRBV30,TRBJ2-7,-,TGTGCCTGGAGTGTAACCCGCAACGAGCAGTACTTC,CAWSVTRNEQYF
-,TRBV10-3,TRBJ1-2,TRBD1,TGTGCCATCAGCTCGGGACAGGGCTATGGCTACACCTTC,CAISSGQGYGYTF
medium-sized,TRBV4-3,TRBJ2-3,TRBD2,TGCGCCAGCAGCCAAGGTAGCGGGAGCGGCACAGATACGCAGTATTTT,CASSQGSGSGTDTQYF
many,TRBV30,TRBJ2-3,-,TGTGCCTGGAGTGTCTCCGACCTCCAAGATACGCAGTATTTT,CAWSVSDLQDTQYF
few,TRBV6-5,TRBJ1-1,TRBD1,TGTGCCAGCAGGTACATGGTCAGGGGGGACACTGAAGCTTTCTTT,CASRYMVRGDTEAFF
-,TRBV6-5,TRBJ1-2,-,TGTGCCAGCAGTCTTAACTATGGCTACACCTTC,CASSLNYGYTF